This is a list of T cell receptor beta chains from one sample in a study of T cells after yellow fever vaccination. Each CDR3 protein is one row after TCRdb ran MiXCR on the 5' RACE reads. Counted here are 250,000 to 400,000 distinct CDR3 sequences, 4.1% occurring once; the ten biggest clones make up just under 25%. The material sequenced was PBMCs, taken 5 days after the yellow fever booster vaccination. The origin of the receptors is a man aged 18-30 years who received the YFV17D yellow fever vaccine. CDR3s include the opening cysteine and the closing phenylalanine or tryptophan. A D gene is named only where the DNA matches it firmly. Size is omitted from some rows. Given values are once, few, many or a class for expanded clones.

CDR3nt: TGTGCCAGCAGCCAATTCTTGAGTAGTGAAGCTTTCTTT
CDR3aa: CASSQFLSSEAFF
v_gene: TRBV3-1
j_gene: TRBJ1-1
abundance: many
d_gene: NA

CDR3nt: TGTGCCAGCAAGTCAGGGACAGCGCTTTGGGCTTTCTTT
CDR3aa: CASKSGTALWAFF
v_gene: TRBV7-2
j_gene: TRBJ1-1
abundance: few
d_gene: TRBD1

CDR3nt: TGCGCCAGCAGCGGTGCCTACGGGGGGGGTAGAGAGACCCAGTACTTC
CDR3aa: CASSGAYGGGRETQYF
v_gene: TRBV5-1
j_gene: TRBJ2-5
abundance: few
d_gene: TRBD2

CDR3nt: TGCGCCAGCACCCAAGGCATAGGGCCCTATGGCTACACCTTC
CDR3aa: CASTQGIGPYGYTF
v_gene: TRBV4-3
j_gene: TRBJ1-2
abundance: NA
d_gene: NA

CDR3nt: TGTGCCAGCAGCTTTATAGACTCCGACAATGAGCAGTTCTTC
CDR3aa: CASSFIDSDNEQFF
v_gene: TRBV5-5
j_gene: TRBJ2-1
abundance: NA
d_gene: NA

CDR3nt: TGTGCCAGCAGTTACGGGACTAGCCCTTTCACAGATACGCAGTATTTT
CDR3aa: CASSYGTSPFTDTQYF
v_gene: TRBV6-5
j_gene: TRBJ2-3
abundance: few
d_gene: TRBD2

CDR3nt: TGTGCCAGCAGCCCAGGGGTAGGGGCGGCTTCACCCCTCCACTTT
CDR3aa: CASSPGVGAASPLHF
v_gene: TRBV7-2
j_gene: TRBJ1-6
abundance: many
d_gene: NA

CDR3nt: TGTGCCAGCAGTTACTCAAAGGGAACAGATACGCAGTATTTT
CDR3aa: CASSYSKGTDTQYF
v_gene: TRBV6-5
j_gene: TRBJ2-3
abundance: many
d_gene: NA

CDR3nt: TGTGCCAGCAGTTTAAGGGGGGCGACTTCACCCCTCCACTTT
CDR3aa: CASSLRGATSPLHF
v_gene: TRBV12-3/TRBV12-4
j_gene: TRBJ1-6
abundance: few
d_gene: NA

CDR3nt: TGTGCCAGCAGCCCTAGGGCAGATGGCTACACCTTC
CDR3aa: CASSPRADGYTF
v_gene: TRBV7-9
j_gene: TRBJ1-2
abundance: few
d_gene: NA

CDR3nt: TGTGCCAGCTCCGGGCGCCCGAGCTCTGGAAACACCATATATTTT
CDR3aa: CASSGRPSSGNTIYF
v_gene: TRBV6-5
j_gene: TRBJ1-3
abundance: many
d_gene: NA

CDR3nt: TGTGCCAGCTTACCCGGGACAGGGGGCACCGGGGAGCTGTTTTTT
CDR3aa: CASLPGTGGTGELFF
v_gene: TRBV2
j_gene: TRBJ2-2
abundance: few
d_gene: TRBD1

CDR3nt: TGTGCCAGCAGTGACAGGGACTCTGGAAACACCATATATTTT
CDR3aa: CASSDRDSGNTIYF
v_gene: TRBV6-1
j_gene: TRBJ1-3
abundance: NA
d_gene: NA

CDR3nt: TGCGCCAGCAGCTGGGGACTACTACAAGAGACCCAGTACTTC
CDR3aa: CASSWGLLQETQYF
v_gene: TRBV5-1
j_gene: TRBJ2-5
abundance: NA
d_gene: TRBD2

CDR3nt: TGTGCCAGCAGTTTTAGGGGGACAGGGTCTTTTGGAGAGACCCAGTACTTC
CDR3aa: CASSFRGTGSFGETQYF
v_gene: TRBV6-5
j_gene: TRBJ2-5
abundance: NA
d_gene: TRBD1

CDR3nt: TGTGCCAGCAGTGAGCCCCTCTCCTTCAATCAGCCCCAGCATTTT
CDR3aa: CASSEPLSFNQPQHF
v_gene: TRBV6-2/TRBV6-3
j_gene: TRBJ1-5
abundance: many
d_gene: NA

CDR3nt: TGTGCCAGCTCACAGACCCGGGAGCAGTACTTC
CDR3aa: CASSQTREQYF
v_gene: TRBV18
j_gene: TRBJ2-7
abundance: few
d_gene: NA

CDR3nt: TGTGCCAGCAGTGGTTCGTCCTATGGCTACACCTTC
CDR3aa: CASSGSSYGYTF
v_gene: TRBV6-1
j_gene: TRBJ1-2
abundance: many
d_gene: NA

CDR3nt: TGTGCCAGCAGCCGACAGGGGGACTACAATGAGCAGTTCTTC
CDR3aa: CASSRQGDYNEQFF
v_gene: TRBV6-6
j_gene: TRBJ2-1
abundance: NA
d_gene: TRBD1

CDR3nt: TGTGCCAGCAGGCGACAGGCTAATCAACCCTACGAGCAGTACTTC
CDR3aa: CASRRQANQPYEQYF
v_gene: TRBV7-6
j_gene: TRBJ2-7
abundance: few
d_gene: NA